This entry lists 28 T cell receptor beta chains sequenced from one sample in a study of T cells in narcolepsy. Clones were sequenced by immunoSEQ multiplex PCR, and TCRdb holds only the in-frame ones, with some missing. The profile shows about 2,500 clones, 20% to 30% of them singletons. These receptors' targets are unknown. What was sequenced was cultured CD4+ T cells from cerebrospinal fluid. These receptors came from a human donor with narcolepsy.

This clone was observed a handful of times. This sequence joins TRBV19 and TRBJ2-4, with TRBD1 as a possible D gene (7 bases). Trimming took off 4 bases at V and 0 bases at J, with 13 bases between the two ends. The CDR3 spans 16 residues. CDR1 is LNHDA and CDR2 is SQIVND in the germline V gene (reference sequence). The CDR3 nucleotides are TGTGCCAGTAGTACGGGGGACAGCCTAGCCAAAAACATTCAGTACTTC. Amino acids: CASSTGDSLAKNIQYF.

The V and J genes are TRBV5-1 and TRBJ1-1; a weak D match, TRBD1 (6 bases). Germline lookup yields CDR1 SGHRS and CDR2 YFSETQ. V dropped 3 bases and J dropped 2 bases, with 11 bases sitting between them. The length of the CDR3 is 14 residues. The CDR3 is CASSYREGNTEAFF. CDR3 DNA sequence: TGCGCCAGCAGCTACAGGGAAGGAAACACTGAAGCTTTCTTT.

This clone qualifies as medium-sized. The chain has TRBV11-2 and TRBJ2-5; D unclear. CDR1 and CDR2 from the germline V gene are SGHAT and FQNNGV. The CDR3 sequence is 11 residues long. Trimming shortened V by 4 bases and J by 7 bases, and 7 bases separated the two germline ends. CDR3 protein: CASSYWGTQYF. The CDR3 DNA sequence: TGTGCCAGCAGCTATTGGGGGACCCAGTACTTC.

This clone has more than one count but fewer than ten. V gene TRBV9 combines with J gene TRBJ2-5, with TRBD2 identical over 13 bases. The CDR3 is made up of 16 amino acids. Germline loops: CDR1 SGDLS, CDR2 YYNGEE. V lost 3 bases and J lost 2; bases outside the gene matches: 4. The CDR3 bases are TGTGCCAGCAGCGGGGGGGGACTAGCGGGGCAAGAGACCCAGTACTTC. This sequence encodes CASSGGGLAGQETQYF.

In its sample, this clone was seen a few times. The chain carries TRBV7-9 and TRBJ2-5; TRBD2 agrees at 11 bases. From germline, CDR1 is SEHNR and CDR2 FQNEAQ (reference sequence). V was clipped by 5 bases and J by 5 bases; unmatched bases: 4. The CDR3 length is 14 residues. The CDR3 loop reads CASSATSGVETQYF. The DNA of the CDR3 is TGTGCCAGCAGCGCGACTAGCGGGGTGGAGACCCAGTACTTC.

This clone was observed a few times. The rearrangement uses TRBV6-5 and TRBJ2-3; a possible D gene is TRBD2 (5 bases). With 0 bases removed from V and 1 base from J, the gap between germline ends came to 8 bases. CDR1 and CDR2 from the germline V gene are MNHEY and SVGAGI. The CDR3 has 15 residues. Written as DNA, the CDR3 is TGTGCCAGCAGTTACTCGAGCGGCCGCACAGATACGCAGTATTTT. Its translation: CASSYSSGRTDTQYF.

The rearrangement links TRBV6-5 to TRBJ2-7; D possibly uses TRBD1 or TRBD2 (5 bases each). Germline V gene data show CDR1 as MNHEY and CDR2 as SVGAGI. V lost 9 bases and J lost 5, with 17 bases in between. This CDR3 has 13 residues. The CDR3 nucleotides read TGTGCCAGTTTCAGACGGGACGGTGACGAGCAGTACTTC. It translates to CASFRRDGDEQYF.

The chain is built from TRBV11-3 and TRBJ1-5; D ambiguous. CDR3 length: 15 amino acids. Germline V gene data show CDR1 as SGHNT and CDR2 as YENEEA. Trimming cost V 5 bases and J 5 bases, with 16 bases left between them. CDR3 region: CASSARGENYQPQHF. In nucleotides, the CDR3 is TGTGCCAGCAGCGCACGTGGGGAGAACTATCAGCCCCAGCATTTT.

For this clone: This may arise from a read error, as a much more abundant clone is one base away. Other DNA sequences from this sample encode an identical CDR3 as well. The V call is TRBV2, the J call TRBJ1-5; 7 bases are a match to TRBD1. There are 16 residues in the CDR3. The J segment lost 0 bases and the V segment lost 4 bases, leaving 6 bases of the junction unmatched. Germline loops: CDR1 SNHLY, CDR2 FYNNEI. CDR3 sequence: CASSGQGGRSNQPQHF. In nucleotides, the CDR3 is TGTGCCAGCAGTGGACAGGGAGGGCGTAGCAATCAGCCCCAGCATTTT.

This clone is labeled as medium-sized. The rearrangement links TRBV5-1 to TRBJ1-2; TRBD1 is a possible D gene (5 bases). V lost 4 bases to trimming and J lost 8 bases, with 21 bases between them. Germline V lookup: CDR1 SGHRS, CDR2 YFSETQ. The CDR3 has 15 residues. The CDR3 sequence: CASSLRNSGAGGYTF. CDR3 bases: TGCGCCAGCAGCCTACGGAACAGTGGAGCAGGGGGCTACACCTTC.

This clone was counted a few times. The chain has TRBV5-8 and TRBJ2-7; maybe TRBD2 (6 bases). The V gene lost 3 bases and the J gene lost 3 bases, with 16 bases spanning the gap. This CDR3 region has 15 residues. CDR1 and CDR2 from the germline V gene are SGHTS and YDEGEE. CDR3 coding DNA: TGTGCCAGCAGCTCGGATGGGGGGAACGGCTACGAGCAGTACTTC. This gives the protein CASSSDGGNGYEQYF.

This clone ranks as medium-sized (0.01 to 0.1%). V and J are TRBV10-2 and TRBJ2-3; no definite D call. The CDR3 spans 13 residues. Germline V gives CDR1 WSHSY, CDR2 SAAADI. Trimming stripped 7 bases from V and 2 bases from J, with 10 bases between. CDR3 DNA sequence: TGCGCCAGCAAGGCAGAACCCACAGATACGCAGTATTTT. Translation gives CASKAEPTDTQYF.

This clone was detected a few times. V gene TRBV11-2 combines with J gene TRBJ1-2; perhaps TRBD1 as D (5 bases). The germline gives CDR1 SGHAT, CDR2 FQNNGV. V lost 1 base and J lost 2, with 8 bases in between. The CDR3 covers 14 residues. DNA for the CDR3: TGTGCCAGCAGCTTAGCGGCAGGGAACTATGGCTACACCTTC. Translating gives CASSLAAGNYGYTF. Filled out from reference TRBV11-2 and TRBJ1-2, the complete variable domain reads EAGVAQSPRYKIIEKRQSVAFWCNPISGHATLYWYQQILGQGPKLLIQFQNNGVVDDSQLPKDRFSAERLKGVDSTLKIQPAKLEDSAVYLCASSLAAGNYGYTFGSGTRLTVV.

The CDR3 reads CASSPDRFYGYTF. CDR3 bases: TGTGCCAGCAGCCCCGACAGGTTCTATGGCTACACCTTC. The chain recombines TRBV7-2 with TRBJ1-2, with a possible D match to TRBD1 (6 bases). Trimming removed 5 bases at V and 4 bases at J, with 11 bases between. The germline CDR1 and CDR2 sequences are SGHTA and FQGNSA. The CDR3 is 13 residues long.

The sample holds a few counts of this clone. V gene TRBV2 combines with J gene TRBJ1-6, with D maybe TRBD1 (5 bases). V was clipped by 8 bases and J by 6 bases, with 20 bases between them. Germline V gene sequence: CDR1 SNHLY, CDR2 FYNNEI. The CDR3 has 16 amino acids. CDR3 residues: CASLGDLFPINSPLHF. The CDR3, as DNA: TGTGCCAGCCTAGGGGACCTATTTCCCATTAATTCACCCCTCCACTTT.

This clone was detected a few times. This chain uses TRBV7-2 with TRBJ2-5; D possibly uses TRBD1 or TRBD2 (7 bases each). V was trimmed by 4 bases and J by 5 bases, leaving 17 bases between them. The CDR3 extends over 15 amino acids. The germline gives CDR1 SGHTA, CDR2 FQGNSA. The CDR3 sequence: CASSWDPGGGETQYF. CDR3 nucleotides: TGTGCCAGCAGCTGGGACCCAGGGGGAGGGGAGACCCAGTACTTC.

The chain uses TRBV4-1 and TRBJ1-4; no clear D gene. The germline gives CDR1 MGHRA, CDR2 YSYEKL. The CDR3 sequence is 16 residues long. With 0 bases removed from V and 0 bases from J, the gap between germline ends came to 8 bases. The CDR3 is CASSQEAVATNEKLFF. The CDR3 nucleotides are TGCGCCAGCAGCCAAGAGGCCGTTGCAACTAATGAAAAACTGTTTTTT.

The sample holds a few counts of this clone. The chain is built from TRBV6-1 and TRBJ1-2; weak D call: TRBD1 (5 bases). Germline-derived CDR1 and CDR2 are MNHNS and SASEGT. Trimming stripped 10 bases from V and 4 bases from J, with 10 bases between. The CDR3 consists of 11 residues. In nucleotides, the CDR3 is TGTGCCATCAGGGACGTCTATGGCTACACCTTC. Its protein product is CAIRDVYGYTF.

In its sample, this clone is large. This chain joins TRBV7-2 and TRBJ2-1; TRBD1 might be the D (6 bases). Germline-derived CDR1 and CDR2 are SGHTA and FQGNSA. CDR3 length: 18 amino acids. Between the trimmed V and J ends, which lost 4 bases and 0 bases, there was a span of 19 bases. DNA for the CDR3: TGTGCCAGCAGCTCACCCAACAGGGCCCAGGGCTCCTACAATGAGCAGTTCTTC. Amino acid sequence: CASSSPNRAQGSYNEQFF.

This clone was seen a few times. The chain links TRBV4-2 to TRBJ2-3, with D possibly TRBD2 on 7 matching bases. Germline V gives CDR1 LGHNA, CDR2 YNFKEQ. The CDR3 spans 17 residues. The ends were cut back, 0 bases at V and 2 bases at J, with 15 bases in the middle. The CDR3 DNA reads as TGTGCCAGCAGCCAAGAAGGGGGGGGCCCTGACACAGATACGCAGTATTTT. This sequence encodes CASSQEGGGPDTDTQYF.

As for this clone: One end of the junction varies from germline; a read error may be responsible. The chain carries TRBV5-1 and TRBJ2-2, with 8 bases lining up with TRBD1. The CDR3 extends over 15 amino acids. CDR1 is SGHRS and CDR2 is YFSETQ in the germline V gene. The CDR3 reads CASSLGTGTTGELFF. The DNA of the CDR3 is TGTGCCAGCAGCTTGGGGACAGGCACGACCGGGGAGCTGTTTTTT. Full variable domain (remainder filled in from reference TRBV5-1 and TRBJ2-2): KAGVTQTPRYLIKTRGQQVTLSCSPISGHRSVSWYQQTPGQGLQFLFEYFSETQRNKGNFPGRFSGRQFSNSRSEMNVSTLELGDSALYLCASSLGTGTTGELFFGEGSRLTVL.

V and J are TRBV11-3 and TRBJ1-1; D unclear. This CDR3 spans 13 amino acids. Trimming took 8 bases from V and 0 from J, leaving 10 bases between them. From germline, CDR1 is SGHNT and CDR2 YENEEA. The CDR3 DNA follows: TGTGCCAGCCGGGGTCCTCTGAACACTGAAGCTTTCTTT. The encoded protein is CASRGPLNTEAFF.

The chain joins TRBV6-8 to TRBJ1-1; 7 bases line up with TRBD1. Trimming took 7 bases from V and 7 from J; bases not matched to a gene: 18. CDR3 length: 16 residues. In germline, CDR1 is MNHGY, CDR2 SAAAGT. This CDR3 is CASTTRRDSRGIEAFF. CDR3 DNA sequence: TGTGCCAGCACCACCCGCCGGGACAGCAGAGGCATTGAAGCTTTCTTT.

This rearrangement joins TRBV6-6 to TRBJ2-5; TRBD2 agrees at 11 bases. This CDR3 spans 15 amino acids. The germline gives CDR1 MNHNY, CDR2 SVGAGI (reference sequence). V lost 8 bases and J lost 1; bases outside the gene matches: 6. CDR3 sequence: CASRLTSGAQETQYF. The CDR3 DNA follows: TGTGCCAGCCGTCTGACTAGCGGGGCCCAAGAGACCCAGTACTTC.

The V and J genes are TRBV5-1 and TRBJ2-3; 7 bases map to TRBD1. The CDR3 runs 16 residues. The V gene's germline CDR1 is SGHRS and CDR2 YFSETQ. V shed 4 bases, J shed 0 bases, and the junction held 8 bases outside the gene matches. In nucleotides, the CDR3 is TGCGCCAGCAGCGCCGGGACAGCTTCTAGCACAGATACGCAGTATTTT. As protein: CASSAGTASSTDTQYF.

This clone has more than one count but fewer than ten. The V gene is TRBV11-3, the J gene TRBJ2-7; TRBD1 matches at 9 bases. Germline loops: CDR1 SGHNT, CDR2 YENEEA. With 3 bases clipped from V and 2 bases from J, the junction kept 5 bases outside the gene matches. The CDR3 runs to 15 residues. Here the CDR3 DNA reads TGTGCCAGCAGCTTGAGGGGGACAGGGACCTACGAGCAGTACTTC. Translation: CASSLRGTGTYEQYF.

The rearrangement links TRBV4-2 to TRBJ2-5; D is uncertain. V was shortened by 1 base and J by 1 base, with 10 bases between the two germline ends. The CDR3 is made up of 15 amino acids. Germline CDR1 is LGHNA and CDR2 is YNFKEQ. The CDR3 loop is CASSQGTDVQETQYF. The CDR3 region has the DNA TGTGCCAGCAGCCAAGGCACGGACGTCCAAGAGACCCAGTACTTC.

This chain connects TRBV5-1 to TRBJ2-1; 8 nucleotides line up with TRBD2. CDR1 and CDR2 (germline): SGHRS, YFSETQ. This CDR3 has 17 amino acids. V lost 3 bases, J lost 0 bases, and 8 bases stayed unmatched. CDR3 sequence reads: CASSSGGGSSSYNEQFF. The DNA for the CDR3 is TGCGCCAGCAGCTCTGGCGGGGGGTCCAGCTCCTACAATGAGCAGTTCTTC.